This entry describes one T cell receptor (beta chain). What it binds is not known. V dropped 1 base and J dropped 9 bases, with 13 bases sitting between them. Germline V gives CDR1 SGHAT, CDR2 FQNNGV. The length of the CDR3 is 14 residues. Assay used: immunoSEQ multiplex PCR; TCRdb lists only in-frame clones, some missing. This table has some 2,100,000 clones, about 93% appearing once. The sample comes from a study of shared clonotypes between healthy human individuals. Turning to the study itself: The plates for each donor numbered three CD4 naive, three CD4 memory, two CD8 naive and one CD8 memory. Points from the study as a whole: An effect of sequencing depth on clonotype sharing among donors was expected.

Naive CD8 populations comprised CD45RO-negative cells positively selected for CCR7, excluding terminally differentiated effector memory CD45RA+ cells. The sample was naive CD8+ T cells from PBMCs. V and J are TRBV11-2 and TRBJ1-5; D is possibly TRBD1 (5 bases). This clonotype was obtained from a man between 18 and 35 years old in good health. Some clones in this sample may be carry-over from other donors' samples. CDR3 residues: CASSLGPGDGPQHF. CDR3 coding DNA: TGTGCCAGCAGCTTAGGGCCGGGGGATGGGCCCCAGCATTTT.